This T cell receptor beta chain comes out of a study of blood T cell repertoires in COVID-19 (dated by TCRdb to about 2020). For the wider study: Collaborator samples came from the United States, Italy and Spain and covered acute and convalescent phases of COVID-19. Where available, HLA class I and class II types were taken from metadata supplied by the sample provider and were not determined by assay-based typing. A freely available public database, intended as a resource for researchers studying the immune response to SARS-CoV-2, is where the repertoires were released. The sample metadata nearly always contained a de-identified subject ID, COVID-19 status, age in years and sex. The samples were drawn from two sources: the first 160 participants of the ongoing ImmuneRACE study, and 1,200 or so subjects contributed by 6 global collaborators. Subjects who had been exposed to COVID-19, were actively infected with it, or had recovered from it provided the deeply sampled blood TCRbeta repertoires that made up the dataset. The material from the prospective study consisted of cDNA or gDNA derived from T cells, B-cell-depleted T cells, or PBMCs. General study outcomes and caveats: The quantity of clinical and demographic metadata differed by source and by participant and was supplied without curation.

The junction carries 8 bases between V and J, which are trimmed by 1 base and 5 bases respectively. From the cysteine up to the phenylalanine, the CDR3 has a length of 13 residues. The entry retains the CDR3 DNA only, 39 bases that are in frame from base 1. CDR1 and CDR2 (LNHDA, SQIVND) derive from the germline V gene (reference sequence). TCRbeta CDR3 regions were amplified from genomic DNA by means of the immunoSEQ Assay, a bias-controlled multiplex PCR. Per the authors' processing: Within the assay, amplification of reference gene primers was used to estimate how many nucleated cells each sample contained. To quantify the absolute abundance of each unique TCRbeta CDR3 rearrangement, sequence reads were collapsed and filtered. For each sample, productive Simpson clonality was calculated by taking the square root of Simpson's diversity index across productive rearrangements. TCRdb took over this immuneACCESS table, retaining in-frame rearrangements with V and J assigned. Such tables are incomplete; in checked studies, under half of the missing clones stem from an unresolved V gene, and the remainder is unexplained. V, J and clone size derive from that table, while D and trimming were established from the DNA sequence. The sample contains about half a million clones, 89% of them found a single time. The ten biggest clones cover 0.75% to 0.9% of the sample.

Notes on this clone: Its specific antigen is unknown. No much larger clone is present one base from it, and per-base qualities are unavailable. Other DNA sequences of this sample code for an identical CDR3.

One collaborating source in Seattle enrolled patients while the patients were actively infected and followed the patients over time throughout the course of disease. Whole blood was collected in K2EDTA tubes by collaborating institutions according to the institutions' own protocols. For TCRbeta analysis, collaborators shipped samples as frozen whole blood, isolated PBMCs, or DNA extracted from either of those sample types. This TCR was sampled from a man aged 18 to 29 with COVID-19, enrolled during active disease. The sequenced material came from peripheral blood. Rearrangement joined TRBV19 to TRBJ1-1; a tentative D call is TRBD1 (5 bases match). The nucleotide sequence reads as follows: TGTGCCAGTAGTATAGGGGGGGGGACTGAAGCTTTCTTT. It specifies CASSIGGGTEAFF.